The 16 T cell receptor beta chains reported below all come from one sample, sequenced in a study of cytomegalovirus exposure and HLA in healthy donors. Vbeta (60) and Jbeta (13) primers were used in the PCR. Clones were sequenced by immunoSEQ multiplex PCR, and TCRdb holds only the in-frame ones, with some missing. The sample lists approximately 110,000 clones; approximately 80% were seen once. The specimen sequenced was PBMCs. The origin of the receptors is a man aged 30 to 45 in good health and CMV-seronegative.

The chain links TRBV29-1 to TRBJ1-5; 10 bases line up with TRBD1. V dropped 4 bases and J dropped 6; count of bases not matched to a gene: 3. The CDR3 is 13 residues long. Germline V gives CDR1 SQVTM, CDR2 ANQGSEA. The CDR3 nucleotides read TGCAGCGTTGTTGGGACAGGGGCTCAGCCCCAGCATTTT. Protein product: CSVVGTGAQPQHF.

This clone was seen more than once but under ten times. CDR3 amino acids: CASSQGHFGEATEAFF. CDR3 DNA: TGCGCCAGCAGCCAAGGTCATTTTGGGGAGGCCACTGAAGCTTTCTTT. This chain connects TRBV4-3 to TRBJ1-1; D unclear. The V gene lost 1 base and the J gene lost 4 bases, with 16 bases spanning the gap. This CDR3 is built from 16 residues. CDR1 LGHNA and CDR2 YSLEER come from the germline V gene.

This chain joins TRBV18 and TRBJ2-7; D might be TRBD1 (6 bases). V dropped 5 bases and J dropped 2 bases, with 16 bases sitting between them. The CDR3 is 15 residues long. The germline V gene encodes CDR1 KGHSH and CDR2 LQKENI. CDR3 sequence reads: CASSLRGQGPYEQYF. For the CDR3, the DNA is TGTGCCAGCTCATTACGGGGCCAGGGGCCCTACGAGCAGTACTTC.

This clone was seen just once. This sequence joins TRBV5-1 and TRBJ1-2, with a weak D call TRBD1 (5 bases). The CDR3 is made up of 17 amino acids. With 4 bases removed from V and 0 bases from J, the gap between germline ends came to 19 bases. From germline, CDR1 is SGHRS and CDR2 YFSETQ. The CDR3: CASSLDGGVYTNYGYTF. In nucleotides, the CDR3 is TGCGCCAGCAGCCTCGATGGAGGGGTTTATACTAACTATGGCTACACCTTC.

The J gene is TRBJ2-3, the V gene TRBV5-4; D perhaps matches TRBD2 (7 bases). The CDR3 consists of 18 residues. Germline V gives CDR1 SGHNT, CDR2 YYREEE (reference sequence). The V end was cut by 4 bases, the J end by 4 bases, with 25 bases between. CDR3 residues: CASSPQPRGAEAPDTQYF. DNA for the CDR3: TGTGCCAGCAGCCCACAGCCCCGGGGGGCCGAGGCCCCAGATACGCAGTATTTT.

The chain employs TRBV5-1 and TRBJ1-5, with D possibly TRBD1 on 5 matching bases. The V gene lost 0 bases and the J gene lost 7 bases, with 14 bases spanning the gap. The CDR3 spans 15 residues. CDR1 is SGHRS and CDR2 is YFSETQ in the germline V gene. CDR3 region: CASSLAGQGGQPQHF. The DNA of the CDR3 is TGCGCCAGCAGCTTGGCCGGGCAGGGTGGGCAGCCCCAGCATTTT.

This sequence joins TRBV20-1 and TRBJ1-1, with D uncertain. Germline CDR1 reads DFQATT; CDR2 reads SNEGSKA (reference sequence). This CDR3 comprises 11 residues. Trimming pared 6 bases from V and 11 bases from J, leaving 16 bases between. CDR3 coding DNA: TGCAGTGCAACCGACAAAACGCAGGCTTTCTTT. It is translated as CSATDKTQAFF.

This clone was seen a few times. V and J are TRBV5-6 and TRBJ2-7, with 9 positions matching TRBD1. V shed 4 bases and J 3 bases; nucleotides not matched to a gene: 14. This CDR3 is built from 17 residues. From germline, CDR1 is SGHDT and CDR2 YYEEEE. CDR3 sequence: CASSAGPGQGGVYEQYF. CDR3 DNA sequence: TGTGCCAGCAGCGCGGGGCCGGGACAGGGCGGAGTCTACGAGCAGTACTTC.

J is TRBJ2-7 and V is TRBV6-5, with 7 bases lining up with TRBD1. The CDR3 runs 15 residues. Germline V gene lookup returns CDR1 MNHEY and CDR2 SVGAGI. V dropped 5 bases and J dropped 8; count of bases not matched to a gene: 15. In nucleotides, the CDR3 is TGTGCCAGCAGTCGCTGGGACAGCTTGACGGTCAAGCAGTACTTC. Its protein product is CASSRWDSLTVKQYF.

This chain joins TRBV18 and TRBJ1-4, with unresolved D. The germline V and J ends were trimmed by 2 bases and 8 bases, with 9 bases remaining between them. Germline assignment: CDR1 KGHSH and CDR2 LQKENI. The CDR3 spans 13 residues. The CDR3 DNA reads TGTGCCAGCTCACCAACCGGGATAGAAAAACTGTTTTTT. Amino acid sequence: CASSPTGIEKLFF. Full variable domain (remainder filled in from reference TRBV18 and TRBJ1-4): NAGVMQNPRHLVRRRGQEARLRCSPMKGHSHVYWYRQLPEEGLKFMVYLQKENIIDESGMPKERFSAEFPKEGPSILRIQQVVRGDSAAYFCASSPTGIEKLFFGSGTQLSVL.

This clone came up a few times. This chain uses TRBV19 with TRBJ2-3; 8 positions match TRBD2. The CDR3 has 15 amino acids. Germline values: CDR1 LNHDA, CDR2 SQIVND (reference sequence). Trimming removed 6 bases from V and 3 bases from J; junction bases left unmatched: 8. This chain's CDR3 is CASRKTGGRTDTQYF. The CDR3 region has the DNA TGTGCCAGTAGGAAAACCGGCGGGAGGACAGATACGCAGTATTTT.

The J gene is TRBJ2-7, the V gene TRBV19, with D possibly being TRBD2 (6 bases). V was clipped by 5 bases and J by 5 bases, with 19 bases between them. Germline V gene data show CDR1 as LNHDA and CDR2 as SQIVND (reference sequence). CDR3 length equals 15 residues. CDR3 in DNA: TGTGCCAGTAGTGAATACCGGGAGATCGGACACGAGCAGTACTTC. Protein sequence: CASSEYREIGHEQYF.

This chain joins TRBV27 and TRBJ2-2; no definite D call. CDR3 size: 16 residues. Germline values: CDR1 MNHEY, CDR2 SMNVEV (reference sequence). V was shortened by 3 bases and J by 2 bases, with 13 bases between the two germline ends. CDR3 in amino acids: CASSFYRTVNTGELFF. Here the CDR3 DNA reads TGTGCCAGCAGTTTCTATCGAACAGTAAACACCGGGGAGCTGTTTTTT.

This chain's CDR3 is CASSEAGLAGVNEQFF. The CDR3, as DNA: TGCGCCAGCAGTGAGGCGGGACTAGCGGGAGTCAATGAGCAGTTCTTC. This chain links TRBV10-1 with TRBJ2-1, with 14 bases that match TRBD2. This CDR3 has 16 residues. CDR1 and CDR2 from the germline V gene are WNHNN and SYGVQD (reference sequence). V lost 2 bases, J lost 6 bases, and 3 bases stayed unmatched.

The chain joins TRBV7-2 to TRBJ2-7, with 7 bases aligning to TRBD1. The CDR3 is made up of 14 amino acids. Germline-derived CDR1 and CDR2 are SGHTA and FQGNSA. V was clipped by 0 bases and J by 5 bases; unmatched bases: 4. CDR3 nucleotide sequence: TGTGCCAGCAGCTTAGCGACAGGGATCAACGAGCAGTACTTC. It translates to CASSLATGINEQYF.

This chain's CDR3 is CASSGDRVYGYTF. The CDR3 region has the DNA TGTGCCAGCAGCGGGGACAGGGTTTATGGCTACACCTTC. The chain couples TRBV2 to TRBJ1-2; TRBD1 matches at 9 bases. Germline CDR1 reads SNHLY; CDR2 reads FYNNEI. The CDR3 extends over 13 amino acids. The ends lost 6 bases at V and 5 bases at J; junction bases unmatched: 4. Combining the CDR3 with reference TRBV2 and TRBJ1-2 gives the whole variable domain EPEVTQTPSHQVTQMGQEVILRCVPISNHLYFYWYRQILGQKVEFLVSFYNNEISEKSEIFDDQFSVERPDGSNFTLKIRSTKLEDSAMYFCASSGDRVYGYTFGSGTRLTVV.